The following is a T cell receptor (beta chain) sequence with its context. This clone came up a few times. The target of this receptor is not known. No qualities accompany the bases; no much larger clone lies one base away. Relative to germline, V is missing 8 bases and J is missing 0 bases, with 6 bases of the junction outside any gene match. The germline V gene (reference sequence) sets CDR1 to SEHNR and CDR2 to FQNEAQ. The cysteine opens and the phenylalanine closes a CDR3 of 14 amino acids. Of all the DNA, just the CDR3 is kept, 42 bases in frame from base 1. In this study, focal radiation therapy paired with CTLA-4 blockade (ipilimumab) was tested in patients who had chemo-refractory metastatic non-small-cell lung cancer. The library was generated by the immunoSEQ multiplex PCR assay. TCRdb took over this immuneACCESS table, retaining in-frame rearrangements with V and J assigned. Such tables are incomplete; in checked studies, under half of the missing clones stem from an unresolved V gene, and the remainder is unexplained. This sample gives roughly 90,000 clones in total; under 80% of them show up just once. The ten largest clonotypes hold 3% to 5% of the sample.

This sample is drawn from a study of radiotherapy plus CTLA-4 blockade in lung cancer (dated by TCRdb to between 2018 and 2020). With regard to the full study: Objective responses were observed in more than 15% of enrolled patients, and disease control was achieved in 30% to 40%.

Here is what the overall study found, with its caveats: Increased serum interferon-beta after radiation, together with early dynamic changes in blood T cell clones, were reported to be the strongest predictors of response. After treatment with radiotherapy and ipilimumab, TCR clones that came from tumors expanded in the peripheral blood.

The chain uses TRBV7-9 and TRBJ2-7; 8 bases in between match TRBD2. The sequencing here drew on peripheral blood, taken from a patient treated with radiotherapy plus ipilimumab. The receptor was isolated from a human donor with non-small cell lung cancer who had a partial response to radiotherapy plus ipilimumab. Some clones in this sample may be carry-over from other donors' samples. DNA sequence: TGTGCCAGCGTCCTCAGCGGGAGCTCCTACGAGCAGTACTTC. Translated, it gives CASVLSGSSYEQYF.